Included here is one TCR beta chain sequence, with context. This record comes from a study of T cell responses to AZD1222 COVID-19 vaccine. The V and J ends lost 0 bases and 5 bases, in that order; junction bases with no gene match: 0. CDR1 and CDR2 from the germline V gene are MNHEY and SVGAGI. This CDR3 spans 16 amino acids. TCRdb's copy holds only in-frame clones and misses some; the assay was immunoSEQ multiplex PCR. The sample gives about 85,000 clones, 80% to 95% of which show up once; 6.5% to 9.5% is in the top ten. The sequence derives from an adult who received the AZD1222 COVID-19 vaccine. The chain uses TRBV6-5 and TRBJ2-2, with 13 positions matching TRBD2. The starting material was peripheral blood, obtained 28 days after the second AZD1222 dose. The CDR3 here is CASSYSTSGRTGELFF. The CDR3 nucleotides read TGTGCCAGCAGTTACTCGACTAGCGGGAGGACCGGGGAGCTGTTTTTT.